A single sample is the source of the 4 T cell receptor beta chains below, sequenced in a study of Ad26.COV2.S vaccination and SARS-CoV-2 variants. The treatment denotes: roughly 20 received Ad26.COV2.S at low or high dose, single or two shots; five or six received placebo; per-sample allocation not given. Repertoires come from day 63 after the first vaccine or placebo injection. Here immunoSEQ multiplex PCR was the method, and the copy in TCRdb shows in-frame clones only, minus some. This table holds 400,000 to 450,000 clones, roughly 90% found once. The specimen was peripheral blood, collected in a trial of Ad26.COV2.S vaccine versus placebo. Receptors originate from a person between 18 and 60 years old who received the Ad26.COV2.S COVID-19 vaccine or a placebo.

The chain is built from TRBV6-6 and TRBJ1-2; 8 bases line up with TRBD1. The junction had 16 bases not matched to a gene; V was cut back by 5 bases and J by 2 bases. This CDR3 spans 18 amino acids. Germline CDR1 MNHNY, CDR2 SVGAGI (reference sequence). The CDR3, as DNA: TGTGCCAGCAGTCTCTCCCATTCCAGGGGGCCGGAAAACTATGGCTACACCTTC. It encodes CASSLSHSRGPENYGYTF.

This chain links TRBV6-4 with TRBJ2-2, with D possibly called TRBD1 or TRBD2 (5 bases each). CDR3 length: 16 residues. V was cut by 1 base and J by 5 bases, with 14 bases left in between. The germline V gene encodes CDR1 MRHNA and CDR2 SNTAGT. The CDR3 sequence: CASSDFGGVSTGELFF. CDR3 DNA: TGTGCCAGCAGTGACTTTGGGGGAGTATCTACCGGGGAGCTGTTTTTT.

The count of this clone is one. V and J are TRBV28 and TRBJ2-3, with TRBD2 as a possible D gene (5 bases). This CDR3 is 12 amino acids long. Looked up from germline, CDR1 is MDHEN and CDR2 is SYDVKM. V lost 5 bases to trimming and J lost 5 bases, with 8 bases between them. The CDR3 is CASSPRGDTQYF. CDR3 DNA: TGTGCCAGCAGTCCCCGGGGAGATACGCAGTATTTT.

The sample holds one count of this clone. The chain employs TRBV10-3 and TRBJ2-5; the match to TRBD1 covers 8 bases. The CDR3 consists of 15 residues. In germline, CDR1 is ENHRY, CDR2 SYGVKD. J lost 5 bases, V lost 3 bases, and 8 bases had no gene match. The CDR3: CAISDFGQGRETQYF. In DNA, the CDR3 is TGTGCCATCAGTGACTTCGGACAGGGACGGGAGACCCAGTACTTC.